A selection of T cell receptor beta chains follows, all from one sample in a study of T cells in Graves' hyperthyroidism and ophthalmopathy. TCRdb ran MiXCR on the multiplex PCR reads and lists one entry per CDR3 protein. Of about half a million distinct CDR3 sequences in the sample, roughly 21% were seen once. Sequenced input: blood. The receptors were gathered from a man aged 35 to 55 with Graves' ophthalmopathy. The CDR3 runs from the conserved cysteine through the conserved F or W. A D gene is named only where the DNA matches it firmly. Rows give clone size only sometimes, using once, few, many, or a class for an expanded clone.

V gene	J gene	D gene	clone size	CDR3 DNA	CDR3 protein
TRBV4-1	TRBJ2-3	NA	few	TGCGCCAGCAGCCAAAGGGGACCTCCGCAGAGCACAGATACGCAGTATTTT	CASSQRGPPQSTDTQYF
TRBV15	TRBJ2-5	NA	NA	TGTGCCACCAGCAGAGGGGGGCAGGGTGGCCAAGAGACCCAGTACTTC	CATSRGGQGGQETQYF
TRBV3-1	TRBJ2-5	NA	NA	TGTGCCGGCAGCCAAGAAGTGGGGGGAGAGACCCAGTACTTC	CAGSQEVGGETQYF
TRBV3-1	TRBJ1-5	NA	few	TGTGCCAGCAGCCAAGGTGCCCCGCAGCTAAATCAGCCCCAGCATTTT	CASSQGAPQLNQPQHF
TRBV7-9	TRBJ1-2	NA	many	TGTGCCAGCAGCTTCGGGGTTGGCTACACCTTC	CASSFGVGYTF
TRBV28	TRBJ2-5	TRBD2	many	TGTGCCATCCTCGGTAGCGGGAGGGGTCAGGAGACCCAGTACTTC	CAILGSGRGQETQYF
TRBV20-1	TRBJ2-7	NA	many	TGCAGTGCTAGAGATCAAGCGGATCACTCCTACGAGCAGTACTTC	CSARDQADHSYEQYF
TRBV4-1	TRBJ2-2	TRBD2	NA	TGCGCCAGCACTCCCAGCGGGACCAAGAACACCGGGGAGCTGTTTTTT	CASTPSGTKNTGELFF
TRBV15	TRBJ1-2	NA	NA	TGTGCCACCAGCAGAGATCCGGACAGAGGGGCTTATGGCTACACCTTC	CATSRDPDRGAYGYTF
TRBV20-1	TRBJ2-1	TRBD2	NA	TGCAGTGCTAGACTAGCGGGAGGTGAGCAGTTCTTC	CSARLAGGEQFF
TRBV7-9	TRBJ1-4	NA	few	TGTGCCAGCAGCTTAAAGGACCCCAGGCAAGCAGATGAAAAACTGTTTTTT	CASSLKDPRQADEKLFF
TRBV28	TRBJ1-2	NA	many	TGTGCCAGCAGGAGGGGCGGAGGCTACACCTTC	CASRRGGGYTF
TRBV2	TRBJ2-7	TRBD2	many	TGTGCCAGCAGTACGGGGACTAGTTACGAGCAGTACTTC	CASSTGTSYEQYF
TRBV6-1	TRBJ2-2	TRBD1	NA	TGTGCCAGCAGGCAGGGGGTGGGCGCCGGGGAGCTGTTTTTT	CASRQGVGAGELFF
TRBV9	TRBJ2-2	TRBD2	NA	TGTGCCAGCAGCCCGGGGACTACCTACACCGGGGAGCTGTTTTTT	CASSPGTTYTGELFF
TRBV27	TRBJ2-1	TRBD2	NA	TGTGCTAGCGGGAGTCAGAGCTCCTACAATGAGCAGTTCTTC	CASGSQSSYNEQFF
TRBV7-8	TRBJ2-3	TRBD2	NA	TGTGCCAGCAGCTTACGGTGGACTAGCGGGAGTTCCAGCACAGATACGCAGTATTTT	CASSLRWTSGSSSTDTQYF
TRBV29-1	TRBJ2-7	NA	NA	TGCAGCGCTGGGGGGACGCTCTCCTACGAGCAGTACTTC	CSAGGTLSYEQYF
TRBV6-1	TRBJ2-7	TRBD2	many	TGTGCCAGCACTCGAGCGGGGGCCTTTTCCTACGAGCAGTACTTC	CASTRAGAFSYEQYF
TRBV20-1	TRBJ2-5	NA	many	TGCAGTGCTAAACGGGGTGGTATCGTTGAGACCCAGTACTTC	CSAKRGGIVETQYF
TRBV3-1	TRBJ1-2	TRBD1	NA	TGTGCCAGCAGCCAAGGGGCGCCCCGCAGGGGGACTGATGGCTACACCTTC	CASSQGAPRRGTDGYTF
TRBV28	TRBJ2-1	NA	few	TGTGCCAGCAGTGCTTTATGGGGGGCAGGTGAGAAAAATGAGCAGTTCTTC	CASSALWGAGEKNEQFF
TRBV20-1	TRBJ2-1	NA	few	TGCAGTGCTACCATAAACGAGCAGTTCTTC	CSATINEQFF
TRBV2	TRBJ2-7	NA	many	TGTGCCAGCACCCCTATCGGGACAATCCACGAGCAGTACTTC	CASTPIGTIHEQYF
TRBV3-1	TRBJ1-3	NA	many	TGTGCCAGCAGCCAAGGGGGCACCATATATTTT	CASSQGGTIYF
TRBV19	TRBJ2-2	TRBD1	NA	TGTGCCAGTAGGAACAGGGGAAGCACCGGGGAGCTGTTTTTT	CASRNRGSTGELFF
TRBV5-1	TRBJ2-2	NA	few	TGCGCCAGCAGCTCGATGGTGACCGGGAAGCTGTTTTTT	CASSSMVTGKLFF